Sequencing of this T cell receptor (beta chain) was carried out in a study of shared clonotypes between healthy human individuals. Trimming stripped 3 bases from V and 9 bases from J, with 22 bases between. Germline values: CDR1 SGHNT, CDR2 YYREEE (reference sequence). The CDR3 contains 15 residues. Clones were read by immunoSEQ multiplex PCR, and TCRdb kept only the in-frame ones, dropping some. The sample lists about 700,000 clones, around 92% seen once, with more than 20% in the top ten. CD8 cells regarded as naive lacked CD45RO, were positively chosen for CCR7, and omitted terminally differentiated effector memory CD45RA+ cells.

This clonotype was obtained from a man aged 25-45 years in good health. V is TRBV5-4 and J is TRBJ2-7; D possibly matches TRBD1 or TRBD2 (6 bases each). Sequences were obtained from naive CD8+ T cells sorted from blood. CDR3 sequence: CASSSRGGPLVAQYF. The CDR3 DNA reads TGTGCCAGCAGCTCAAGAGGGGGGCCTCTGGTAGCGCAGTACTTC.